A selection of T cell receptor beta chains follows, all from one sample in a study of beta chain features in type 1 diabetes. Method: immunoSEQ multiplex PCR; TCRdb's copy keeps in-frame clones and lacks some. The sample lists 500,000 to 700,000 clones, around a sixth seen once, with about 0.086% in the top ten. Sequenced material: naive CD4+ T cells from blood. The receptors derive from a man between 18 and 29 years old in good health. CDR3s include the opening cysteine and the closing phenylalanine or tryptophan. D genes are given only for firm matches. Some rows mark clone size as missing; the rest say once, few, many or name a class of expanded clone.

>NA|TRBV7-2|TRBJ1-5|many
TGTGCCAGCAGCTCCGGCCGGCTCAATCAGCCCCAGCATTTT
CASSSGRLNQPQHF
>NA|TRBV6-8|TRBJ2-3|few
TGTGCCAGCAGTTACTCAACTGCCACAGATACGCAGTATTTT
CASSYSTATDTQYF
>NA|TRBV4-2|TRBJ2-1|NA
TGTGCCAGCAGCCTCGACAGCATCAGGACCGATGAGCAGTTCTTC
CASSLDSIRTDEQFF
>NA|TRBV5-1|TRBJ1-5|NA
TGCGCCAGCAGCTTCGGGACAAGGGATCAGCCCCAGCATTTT
CASSFGTRDQPQHF
>NA|TRBV12-5|TRBJ2-7|NA
TGTGCTAGTGCTTCTAGTGCGGGCGGCGTCGGCGAGCAGTACTTC
CASASSAGGVGEQYF
>NA|TRBV7-2|TRBJ1-2|NA
TGTGCCAGCAGCCTCCTCCGGGGGGGCTACACCTTC
CASSLLRGGYTF
>TRBD1|TRBV7-9|TRBJ2-7|NA
TGTGCCAGCAGCATTGCCTACAGGGGGCATAGAGAGCAGTACTTC
CASSIAYRGHREQYF
>TRBD1|TRBV6-1|TRBJ1-1|NA
TGTGCCAGCAGTGAAGCGGGACAGGGATCTTATTGGGCTTTCTTT
CASSEAGQGSYWAFF
>NA|TRBV5-5|TRBJ2-5|NA
TGTGCCAGCAGCTTGACAGTTACCTTCCAAGAGACCCAGTACTTC
CASSLTVTFQETQYF
>NA|TRBV28|TRBJ2-5|NA
TGTGCCTGCGGACGTCAAGAGACCCAGTACTTC
CACGRQETQYF
>TRBD1|TRBV4-2|TRBJ1-2|NA
TGTGCCAGCAGCCAAGATCTAGGACAGGGCTATGGCTACACCTTC
CASSQDLGQGYGYTF
>NA|TRBV18|TRBJ1-6|NA
TGTGCCAGCTCACCAGACAGACGGAGTAATTCACCCCTCCACTTT
CASSPDRRSNSPLHF
>NA|TRBV5-6|TRBJ2-3|few
TGTGCCAGCACGCACAGGGACACAGATACGCAGTATTTT
CASTHRDTDTQYF
>NA|TRBV9|TRBJ1-1|NA
TGTGCCAGCAGCGTAGAAGTGACAGACACTGAAGCTTTCTTT
CASSVEVTDTEAFF
>NA|TRBV7-3|TRBJ2-5|few
TGTGCCAGCAGCTTAGCTAGGGAAGAGACCCAGTACTTC
CASSLAREETQYF
>TRBD1|TRBV4-1|TRBJ1-2|few
TGCGCCAGCAGCCAACTCAGACAGGGTAACTATGGCTACACCTTC
CASSQLRQGNYGYTF
>NA|TRBV9|TRBJ2-1|NA
TGTGCCAGCAGCGCCGTCCCGAATGAGCAGTTCTTC
CASSAVPNEQFF
>NA|TRBV5-5|TRBJ2-5|NA
TGTGCCAGCAGCTTGGGAGGGCTCGAGACCCAGTACTTC
CASSLGGLETQYF
>TRBD1|TRBV5-1|TRBJ1-5|NA
TGCGCCAGCAGCTTAACCGGGACAGGGAGCAATCAGCCCCAGCATTTT
CASSLTGTGSNQPQHF
>TRBD1|TRBV7-2|TRBJ1-2|NA
TGTGCCAGCAGCTTAGGGCACGGACAGGGCCTCTATGGCTACACCTTC
CASSLGHGQGLYGYTF
>TRBD2|TRBV5-4|TRBJ2-1|NA
TGTGCCAGCAGCTCGCATGGCGGGGGGGCCGGGGCCTACAATGAGCAGCTCTTC
CASSSHGGGAGAYNEQLF
>NA|TRBV4-2|TRBJ2-3|once
TGTGCCAGCAGCCAGCTCCCTAAGCGTATTAGCACAGATACGCAGTATTTT
CASSQLPKRISTDTQYF
>NA|TRBV7-2|TRBJ1-2|NA
TGTGCCAGCAGCTTTGCAACTATGACGGGCTACACCTTC
CASSFATMTGYTF
>NA|TRBV7-8|TRBJ2-3|NA
TGTGCCAGCAGCTTCGGGACTTTCACAGATACGCAGTATTTT
CASSFGTFTDTQYF
>NA|TRBV10-3|TRBJ1-5|NA
TGTGCCATCTCGATCTCGGATCAGCCCCAGCATTTT
CAISISDQPQHF
>TRBD1|TRBV6-5|TRBJ1-5|once
TGTGCCTCCTTCCCAGGGGGTAACCAGCCCCAGCATTTT
CASFPGGNQPQHF
>TRBD2|TRBV6-4|TRBJ2-3|NA
TGTGCCAGCAGTGACTATAGCGGGGGCCTCTATACGCAGTATTTT
CASSDYSGGLYTQYF
>NA|TRBV9|TRBJ1-5|few
TGTGCCAGCAGCGCCTGGGACAGCAATCAGCCCCAGCATTTT
CASSAWDSNQPQHF
>NA|TRBV18|TRBJ1-1|few
TGTGCCAGCTCACGAATATCGCGAACTTCGACTGAAGCTTTCTTT
CASSRISRTSTEAFF
>NA|TRBV7-2|TRBJ2-7|few
TGTGCCAGCAGCTTAGTGCAGTCCTACGAGCAGTACTTC
CASSLVQSYEQYF
>NA|TRBV15|TRBJ2-7|NA
TGTGCCACCAGCAGAGCAGGGCAGGGTGTCTACGAGCAGTACTTC
CATSRAGQGVYEQYF
>NA|TRBV15|TRBJ2-7|NA
TGTGCCACCAGCAGAGACCCGGGGTCCTACGAGCAGTACTTC
CATSRDPGSYEQYF
>NA|TRBV7-3|TRBJ2-1|few
TGTGCCAGCAGCTTGGGGGACTCATCCTACAATGAGCAGTTCTTC
CASSLGDSSYNEQFF
>TRBD2|TRBV19|TRBJ2-3|few
TGTGCCAGTAGTATAAGGGGACTAGCAGGGGATACGCAGTATTTT
CASSIRGLAGDTQYF
>TRBD2|TRBV6-6|TRBJ2-2|few
TGTGCCAGCGTGCGGGAGTCTGCCGGGGAGCTGTTTTTT
CASVRESAGELFF
>NA|TRBV19|TRBJ1-6|NA
TGTGCCAGTAGCCCGAGTAGGGATGGATCACCCCTCCACTTT
CASSPSRDGSPLHF
>TRBD1|TRBV28|TRBJ2-3|few
TGTGCCAGCAGTTTATACAGGGGAAGGGGCACAGATACGCAGTATTTT
CASSLYRGRGTDTQYF
>NA|TRBV5-1|TRBJ1-3|NA
TGCGCCAGCAGCTTGGGTGACTCTGGAAACACCATATATTTT
CASSLGDSGNTIYF
>TRBD2|TRBV7-2|TRBJ2-2|NA
TGTGCCAGCAGCCGAAGCCCGGGACTACTTAACACCGGGGAGCTGTTTTTT
CASSRSPGLLNTGELFF
>NA|TRBV4-1|TRBJ1-2|NA
TGCGCCAGCAGCCAAGAACGGGGCGCTAACTATGGCTACACCTTC
CASSQERGANYGYTF
>NA|TRBV5-1|TRBJ2-3|few
TGCGCCAGCAGCTTGGGACAAAGCACAGATACGCAGTATTTT
CASSLGQSTDTQYF
>NA|TRBV5-1|TRBJ1-2|few
TGCGCCAGCAGCTCCGACAGGCGCCCATATGGCTACACCTTC
CASSSDRRPYGYTF
>TRBD2|TRBV6-1|TRBJ2-1|few
TGTGCCAGCCGACTAGCGGGAGCTCCTGAGCAGTTCTTC
CASRLAGAPEQFF
>NA|TRBV4-3|TRBJ2-5|NA
TGCGCCAGCAGCCAAGAACGGGCCCGAAACCAAGAGACCCAGTACTTC
CASSQERARNQETQYF
>NA|TRBV15|TRBJ1-1|few
TGTGCCACCAGCGGACCAGCTCGGGGCGGAGTTGAAGCTTTCTTT
CATSGPARGGVEAFF
>NA|TRBV5-1|TRBJ2-5|few
TGCGCCAGCAGCTTGGCCGCGAGGGACCTTCAAGAGACCCAGTACTTC
CASSLAARDLQETQYF
>NA|TRBV28|TRBJ2-7|few
TGTGCCAGCTCCCCCTCCGGTGGGGGGCCCTACGAGCAGTACTTC
CASSPSGGGPYEQYF
>TRBD1|TRBV7-2|TRBJ1-4|NA
TGTGCCAGCAGTTTGGGTCCGCTTACAGGGGGTGGTGAAAAACTGTTTTTT
CASSLGPLTGGGEKLFF
>NA|TRBV5-1|TRBJ2-5|NA
TGCGCCAGCAGCAAAGGGTTCCAAGAGACCCAGTACTTC
CASSKGFQETQYF
>TRBD2|TRBV7-2|TRBJ2-5|once
TGTGCCAGCAGCCCTCCGGGGGGTTGGAAGGGGGAGACCCAGTACTTC
CASSPPGGWKGETQYF
>TRBD1|TRBV6-1|TRBJ2-2|few
TGTGCCAAATACGGAGACAGGGGGAGGGAGCTGTTTTTT
CAKYGDRGRELFF
>TRBD1|TRBV28|TRBJ2-1|NA
TGTGCCAGCAGTCCCGGGACAGGGGCCAACAATGAGCAGTTCTTC
CASSPGTGANNEQFF